Listed below are T cell receptor beta chains from one sample, sequenced in a study of T cell responses to AZD1222 COVID-19 vaccine. Measured with immunoSEQ multiplex PCR; TCRdb has only the in-frame clones, and not every one. The table records 120,000 to 150,000 clones, 80% to 95% of them present only once. Sequences were derived from peripheral blood, sampled on day 0 of AZD1222 vaccination. Receptor source: an adult in good health. The CDR3 runs from the conserved cysteine through the conserved F or W. A D gene is named only where the DNA matches it firmly. Not every row has a clone size; where given, it reads once, few, many or a size class.

d_gene	abundance	v_gene	j_gene	CDR3aa
NA	NA	TRBV12-3/TRBV12-4	TRBJ2-5	CASTLEETQYF
TRBD1	NA	TRBV27	TRBJ1-2	CASSRQGYGYTF
NA	NA	TRBV9	TRBJ1-3	CASSVTGARGRGNTIYF
NA	NA	TRBV4-1	TRBJ2-1	CASSQVTGGNEQFF
TRBD2	once	TRBV6-1	TRBJ2-1	CASSETGSGYNEQFF
NA	NA	TRBV23-1	TRBJ1-1	CASSQPISSGLETEAFF
NA	NA	TRBV5-3	TRBJ1-5	CARSYTEISNQPQHF
NA	NA	TRBV5-1	TRBJ1-2	CASSSSDGQLDGYTF
NA	NA	TRBV6-1	TRBJ1-2	CASSEGALGGYTF
TRBD1	NA	TRBV6-6	TRBJ1-2	CASSYSDRGRGYTF
NA	NA	TRBV7-2	TRBJ2-3	CASSLDFGTDTQYF
NA	NA	TRBV12-3/TRBV12-4	TRBJ2-3	CASSLLDTQYF
NA	NA	TRBV28	TRBJ1-2	CASSSADKSYGYTF
NA	NA	TRBV5-1	TRBJ1-6	CASSLGSSYNSPLHF
NA	NA	TRBV4-1	TRBJ1-1	CASSLDPRSYSLGFF
NA	NA	TRBV28	TRBJ2-7	CASRTTGSYEQYF
TRBD2	NA	TRBV10-2	TRBJ2-7	CASLRGTTSGRVSSYEQYF
NA	once	TRBV2	TRBJ1-1	CASSEAYGGTEAFF
NA	NA	TRBV6-2/TRBV6-3	TRBJ1-1	CASSPWEKLNTEAFF
NA	NA	TRBV6-5	TRBJ1-2	CASRALGDYGYTF
NA	once	TRBV5-1	TRBJ2-3	CASSLSSRKDTQYF
NA	NA	TRBV6-5	TRBJ2-5	CASSYQGRETQYF
NA	NA	TRBV27	TRBJ1-1	CASSFRIYDSNTEAFF
TRBD2	once	TRBV29-1	TRBJ2-3	CSVGGLVAGDRDTQYF
TRBD2	NA	TRBV6-4	TRBJ2-1	CASSVLAGGPEQFF
TRBD1	once	TRBV12-5	TRBJ1-4	CASGLRQGGNEKLFF
NA	NA	TRBV2	TRBJ1-5	CASSLPTGPNQPQHF
NA	NA	TRBV6-2/TRBV6-3	TRBJ1-6	CASSYRTGQSSPLHF
TRBD1	NA	TRBV5-5	TRBJ1-6	CASSPDRGHLLFNSPLHF
NA	many	TRBV5-6	TRBJ2-7	CASSWEVTSYEQYF
NA	NA	TRBV3-1/TRBV3-2	TRBJ1-1	CASSQEGWNTEAFF
NA	NA	TRBV11-2	TRBJ1-1	CASSLSGSTEAFF
NA	once	TRBV30	TRBJ2-1	CAWRTQYNEQFF
NA	NA	TRBV2	TRBJ2-1	CASSEGQVGSYNEQFF
NA	NA	TRBV27	TRBJ2-7	CASSLEGTRPTEQYF
NA	NA	TRBV4-3	TRBJ1-2	CASSPGTTYGYTF
NA	NA	TRBV19	TRBJ2-2	CASTVWNTGELFF
NA	few	TRBV6-5	TRBJ2-2	CASSYSKTPIGELFF
TRBD2	NA	TRBV7-2	TRBJ2-1	CASRKTSGRDNEQFF
TRBD1	NA	TRBV4-1	TRBJ1-5	CASSPTTGGRYQPQHF
NA	NA	TRBV30	TRBJ2-3	CAWSVGGQGSNTQYF
NA	NA	TRBV19	TRBJ1-2	CASSIHSGDNWDGYTF
NA	NA	TRBV30	TRBJ1-5	CAWSGGGNQPQHF
NA	NA	TRBV7-8	TRBJ1-2	CASSLPYGSTF
NA	NA	TRBV9	TRBJ2-3	CASSEPGTRDTQYF
NA	NA	TRBV19	TRBJ1-2	CASALTIPYGYTF